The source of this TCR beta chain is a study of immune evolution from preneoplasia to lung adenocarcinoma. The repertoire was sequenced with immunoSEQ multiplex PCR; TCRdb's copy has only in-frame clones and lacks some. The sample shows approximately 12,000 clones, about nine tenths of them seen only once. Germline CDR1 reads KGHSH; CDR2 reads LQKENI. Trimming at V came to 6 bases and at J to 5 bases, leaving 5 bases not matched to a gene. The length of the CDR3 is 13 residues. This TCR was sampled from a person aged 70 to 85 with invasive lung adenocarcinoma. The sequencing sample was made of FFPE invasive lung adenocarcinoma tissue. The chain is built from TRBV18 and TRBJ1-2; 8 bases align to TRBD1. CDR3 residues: CASSQDREYGYTF. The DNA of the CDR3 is TGTGCCAGCTCGCAGGACAGGGAGTATGGCTACACCTTC.